This T cell receptor beta chain was sequenced during a study of blood T cells in healthy people across ages (dated by TCRdb to 2013 to 2016). In the study overall: In model experiments, template switching captured about one uniquely barcoded TCR beta cDNA molecule for every two T cells. Age-related changes in TCR beta repertoire diversity were measured in the study by deep sequencing normalized with unique cDNA molecular identifiers. The donors were split into four age groups: young (average around 17 years), middle-aged (around 40), aged (more than 55) and long-lived (roughly 77). Using the same blood draw, the study looked at two additional independent replicas of 1 million unique cDNA reads for two donors, one aged 18 to 30 and the other aged 80 or older. To avoid experimental bias, donors of different ages were distributed randomly across sequencing lanes. Broader findings and caveats from the paper: Because the CMV infection status of the donors was unknown, age-related changes in expanded clonotypes may potentially have been confounded. The percentage of naive T cells measured by flow cytometry correlated strongly with observed TCR beta diversity. The long-lived group showed more naive CD4+ T cells, fewer expanded clones and increased TCR diversity than the aged group, suggesting age selection. Conclusive comparison of naive and antigen-experienced compartments was prevented by the profiling of bulk unsorted PBMCs. Estimates of total diversity based on one million sequenced T cells were considered lower bounds and underestimates. As age increased, observed TCR beta diversity per million T cells dropped in a roughly linear way, and a significant reduction was already evident by age around 41.

Donors were a few dozen systemically healthy Caucasian individuals from Russia aged 6 to 90 years. Ten milliliters of peripheral blood were drawn from each donor into EDTA-treated Vacutainer tubes. Ficoll-Paque density-gradient centrifugation was used to isolate PBMCs, with at least 6 million per sample. Total RNA, at least 6 micrograms per sample, was extracted from PBMCs with Trizol reagent. The percentages of naive CD45RAhigh/CD27high T cells were determined by flow cytometry on a PBMC aliquot from every donor. From the germline V gene, CDR1 is SGHTA and CDR2 is FQGNSA. The CDR3 numbers 14 residues from cysteine through phenylalanine. Just CDR3 DNA is preserved here, 42 bases in frame from base 1. V is pared back by 4 bases and J by 0 bases, with 10 bases lying between the germline termini. Libraries were built with 5' RACE. Data came from an Illumina HiSeq 2500. A second PCR of about 7 to 12 cycles was performed with a sample-barcoded 5' primer and a J-beta primer mix. A template-switch 5' adaptor carrying 12 random nucleotides introduced a unique molecular identifier onto each TCR beta cDNA molecule. Each sample yielded at least 2.5 million CDR3-containing paired-end reads. First-strand cDNA was synthesized from all RNA with the Mint cDNA synthesis kit, primed by a TRBC-specific oligonucleotide. Following uracil-DNA glycosylase treatment, a first 18-cycle PCR with universal primers M1SS and BC2_uni_R was performed on all cDNA. Under the source paper's analysis protocol: For normalization, 1 million high-quality reads were randomly selected from each sample, with every read carrying a distinct molecular identifier. Instead of being binned into consensus sequences, reads that shared molecular identifiers were thrown out. CDR3 identification, clonotype clustering and error correction used MiTCR with a Q25 quality threshold and the strictest error-elimination algorithm. A nonparametric unseen species model using Euler transformation provided a lower-bound estimate of total TCR beta diversity. TCRdb trimmed public reads at Q25 via fastp, called clones via MiXCR and kept in-frame beta chains. One record per CDR3 amino acid sequence lists the most common genes and DNA. Here the V and J calls rest on TCRdb's processing, not on the authors' analysis. The sample has under 800,000 distinct CDR3 sequences on record, around 40% of them singletons. In total, the top ten clones hold roughly 20% of the sample.

Notes on this clonotype: There is no known antigen for this receptor. Base-call qualities are not available, and no considerably larger clone is one nucleotide away.

The TCR sequence derives from a woman aged 55-69 years in good health. This receptor chain uses TRBV7-2 and TRBJ2-7, with the identity of the D gene unclear. The sequencing input was blood. The CDR3 region: CASSSHIASYEQYF. Read as DNA, the sequence is TGTGCCAGCAGCTCCCACATAGCCTCCTACGAGCAGTACTTC. The CDR3 plus the reference TRBV7-2 and TRBJ2-7 genes for the other parts give the full variable domain: GAGVSQSPSNKVTEKGKDVELRCDPISGHTALYWYRQSLGQGLEFLIYFQGNSAPDKSGLPSDRFSAERTGGSVSTLTIQRTQQEDSAVYLCASSSHIASYEQYFGPGTRLTVT.